These 11 T cell receptor beta chains were sequenced from one sample in a study of beta chain features in type 1 diabetes. Expressed TCRB transcripts were sequenced because the entire RNA isolate underwent reverse transcription. Profiled with immunoSEQ multiplex PCR; TCRdb holds only in-frame clones, not every one. Among some 640,000 clones, around 15% were seen once, and the ten largest hold 0.035% to 0.04%. Study-level results: Shortening of TCRB CDR3s, moderate but significant, appeared in all four CD4+ subsets of Type 1 diabetes patients.

Their antigens are not known. What was sequenced was naive CD4+ T cells from blood. These receptors came from a man between 18 and 35 years old with type 1 diabetes.

The chain employs TRBV5-4 and TRBJ2-1, with D perhaps matching TRBD2 (5 bases). The CDR3 runs to 16 residues. V was shortened by 3 bases and J by 5 bases, with 18 bases between the two germline ends. The germline gives CDR1 SGHNT, CDR2 YYREEE (reference sequence). Here the CDR3 reads CASSSATRRVNNEQFF. Written as DNA, the CDR3 is TGTGCCAGCAGCTCCGCAACTAGAAGGGTAAACAATGAGCAGTTCTTC.

In its sample, this clone was seen a few times. Here the CDR3 reads CASSSLRGEGTYNEQFF. DNA of the CDR3: TGTGCCAGCAGCTCCCTCCGAGGGGAAGGGACCTACAATGAGCAGTTCTTC. J is TRBJ2-1 and V is TRBV9; D possibly matches TRBD1 or TRBD2 (5 bases each). Germline-derived CDR1 and CDR2 are SGDLS and YYNGEE. Trimming took off 4 bases at V and 2 bases at J, with 19 bases between the two ends. The CDR3 spans 17 residues. The full variable domain, completed using reference TRBV9 and TRBJ2-1, is DSGVTQTPKHLITATGQRVTLRCSPRSGDLSVYWYQQSLDQGLQFLIQYYNGEERAKGNILERFSAQQFPDLHSELNLSSLELGDSALYFCASSSLRGEGTYNEQFFGPGTRLTVL.

The chain employs TRBV7-2 and TRBJ2-7; 8 bases map to TRBD2. The germline V gene encodes CDR1 SGHTA and CDR2 FQGNSA. V dropped 6 bases and J dropped 0; count of bases not matched to a gene: 7. The CDR3 length is 15 residues. DNA for the CDR3: TGTGCCAGCAGACCCGGGAGCGGGGGCTCCTACGAGCAGTACTTC. This gives the protein CASRPGSGGSYEQYF. The variable domain in full, completed from reference TRBV7-2 and TRBJ2-7, reads GAGVSQSPSNKVTEKGKDVELRCDPISGHTALYWYRQSLGQGLEFLIYFQGNSAPDKSGLPSDRFSAERTGGSVSTLTIQRTQQEDSAVYLCASRPGSGGSYEQYFGPGTRLTVT.

The rearrangement uses TRBV6-4 and TRBJ2-3; possible D gene TRBD2, 5 bases. V lost 10 bases, J lost 11 bases, and 16 bases lay in between. Germline V gene sequence: CDR1 MRHNA, CDR2 SNTAGT. This CDR3 has 11 residues. CDR3 residues: CATGTGYLQYF. CDR3 nucleotides: TGTGCCACCGGTACGGGATATTTGCAGTATTTT.

The CDR3 DNA follows: TGCAGCGTTGGCTTAGGACCCAATCAGCCCCAGCATTTT. Translation gives CSVGLGPNQPQHF. The V gene is TRBV29-1, the J gene TRBJ1-5; D unclear. The CDR3 consists of 13 residues. Trimming took off 4 bases at V and 3 bases at J, with 10 bases between the two ends. Germline loops: CDR1 SQVTM, CDR2 ANQGSEA. Full variable domain (outside the CDR3, taken from reference TRBV29-1 and TRBJ1-5): SAVISQKPSRDICQRGTSLTIQCQVDSQVTMMFWYRQQPGQSLTLIATANQGSEATYESGFVIDKFPISRPNLTFSTLTVSNMSPEDSSIYLCSVGLGPNQPQHFGDGTRLSIL.

CDR3 residues: CASSLARRGQETQYF. As DNA, the CDR3 is TGTGCCAGCAGCTTAGCGAGGAGGGGGCAAGAGACCCAGTACTTC. The chain joins TRBV7-2 to TRBJ2-5; D could derive from TRBD1 or TRBD2 (6 bases each). CDR3 length equals 15 residues. Trimming removed 0 bases at V and 2 bases at J, with 10 bases between. The germline V gene has CDR1 SGHTA and CDR2 FQGNSA.

This clone was counted a few times. The V and J genes are TRBV30 and TRBJ2-5; no definite D call. Germline lookup yields CDR1 GTSNPN and CDR2 SVGIG (reference sequence). Between the trimmed V and J ends, which lost 5 bases and 0 bases, there was a span of 7 bases. The CDR3 has 12 residues. Here the CDR3 DNA reads TGTGCCTGGTGTTTGGACCAAGAGACCCAGTACTTC. Encoded protein: CAWCLDQETQYF.

This clone was recorded a few times. The chain recombines TRBV28 with TRBJ1-4; D call uncertain. Trimming took 10 bases from V and 8 from J, leaving 11 bases between them. This CDR3 spans 11 amino acids. Per the germline V gene, CDR1 is MDHEN and CDR2 is SYDVKM. The CDR3 region has the DNA TGTGCCACCAGGAGTCACGAAAAACTGTTTTTT. Protein product: CATRSHEKLFF.

The sample holds a few counts of this clone. This chain connects TRBV30 to TRBJ2-2, with no clear D. The CDR3 is made up of 13 amino acids. The germline CDR1 and CDR2 sequences are GTSNPN and SVGIG (reference sequence). Deletions cut 0 bases from V and 7 bases from J, with 9 bases between. The CDR3, as DNA: TGTGCCTGGAGTGTACCAACTGTCGGGGAGCTGTTTTTT. Protein product: CAWSVPTVGELFF.

In its sample, this clone was seen a few times. The rearrangement joins TRBV30 to TRBJ2-1; D perhaps matches TRBD1 (6 bases). The CDR3 runs to 13 residues. The germline gives CDR1 GTSNPN, CDR2 SVGIG (reference sequence). V shed 5 bases and J shed 3 bases, with 11 bases lying between them. The CDR3 DNA reads as TGTGCCTGGGGGGGCGGGCTCTACAATGAGCAGTTCTTC. Amino acids: CAWGGGLYNEQFF.

In its sample, this clone was seen a few times. Additional DNA sequences in this sample encode the identical CDR3. The chain couples TRBV5-1 to TRBJ2-1; 7 bases are a match to TRBD2. The trim removed 0 bases at V and 9 bases at J, leaving 0 bases unmatched. Germline V gene data show CDR1 as SGHRS and CDR2 as YFSETQ. The CDR3 is made up of 12 amino acids. The CDR3 sequence: CASSLAGGEQFF. The CDR3 bases are TGCGCCAGCAGCTTGGCGGGGGGTGAGCAGTTCTTC. The full variable domain, rest sourced from reference TRBV5-1 and TRBJ2-1, is KAGVTQTPRYLIKTRGQQVTLSCSPISGHRSVSWYQQTPGQGLQFLFEYFSETQRNKGNFPGRFSGRQFSNSRSEMNVSTLELGDSALYLCASSLAGGEQFFGPGTRLTVL.